This TCR beta chain was sequenced during a study of T-cell reconstitution after alpha-beta-depleted transplantation in children. Study results and caveats: There were some patients whose high TCRbeta diversity at day 60 came from surviving recipient T cells and thymic progenitors. By one year post-transplant, T-cell counts and diversity largely arose from T cells that were newly produced. Alpha-beta T cells present about two months after transplant were reported to originate from several hundred expanded graft clones.

This clonotype was recorded a few times. What it binds is not known. Unique molecular identifiers were incorporated when the TCRbeta library was constructed. TCRdb independently ran MiXCR on the PCR reads; one entry per CDR3 protein. Of 700,000 to 950,000 distinct CDR3 sequences listed, under 20% are singletons. Germline values: CDR1 SGHRS, CDR2 YFSETQ. The CDR3 contains 13 residues. V was pared by 2 bases and J by 7 bases, with 13 bases between. The V call is TRBV5-1, the J call TRBJ2-7; D unresolved. This receptor was obtained from a male patient under 18 who had a stem cell transplant for acute lymphoblastic leukemia, so the T cells may come from the graft donor. The input for sequencing was PBMCs, mostly from graft donor cells, taken 360 days after TCRalphabeta/CD19-depleted stem cell transplant. The CDR3 protein is CASSFDSVGEQYF. Written as DNA, the CDR3 is TGCGCCAGCAGCTTCGACTCGGTAGGGGAGCAGTACTTC.